The rows below give T cell receptor beta chains drawn from one sample of a study of blood T cell repertoires in COVID-19. Only in-frame clones appear in the TCRdb table, and some are missing; sequencing was by immunoSEQ multiplex PCR. The table records more than 60,000 clones, 75% to 90% of them present only once. Sequenced material: peripheral blood. Receptors originate from an older man with COVID-19, enrolled during active disease. CDR3s include the opening cysteine and the closing phenylalanine or tryptophan. Fields, in order: D gene, CDR3 length, V gene, clone size, J gene, CDR3 protein, CDR3 DNA. The D gene is left open where the match is weak. Size values are once, few and many counts, or a class for expanded clones, and some rows have none.

NA	12	TRBV19	NA	TRBJ2-2	CASSIEGGELFF	TGTGCCAGTAGTATTGAGGGCGGGGAGCTGTTTTTT
NA	12	TRBV19	NA	TRBJ1-1	CASSQGITEAFF	TGTGCCAGTAGTCAGGGGATCACTGAAGCTTTCTTT
TRBD1	14	TRBV3-1/TRBV3-2	NA	TRBJ1-1	CASSRHRDSTEAFF	TGTGCCAGCAGCCGCCACCGGGACAGCACTGAAGCTTTCTTT
TRBD1	15	TRBV7-3	NA	TRBJ1-1	CASSLTGQGNTEAFF	TGTGCCAGCAGCTTAACCGGACAGGGGAACACTGAAGCTTTCTTT
TRBD1	19	TRBV3-1/TRBV3-2	NA	TRBJ1-4	CASSPLGTGGASTNEKLFF	TGTGCCAGCAGCCCCCTTGGGACAGGGGGCGCATCGACTAATGAAAAACTGTTTTTT
TRBD2	14	TRBV3-1/TRBV3-2	once	TRBJ2-3	CASSPTSGTDTQYF	TGTGCCAGCAGCCCGACTAGCGGAACAGATACGCAGTATTTT
TRBD2	14	TRBV7-3	few	TRBJ2-3	CASSLGGGSDTQYF	TGTGCCAGCAGCTTAGGCGGGGGGTCGGATACGCAGTATTTT
TRBD1	15	TRBV4-1	NA	TRBJ1-2	CASSHPGQIFYGYTF	TGCGCCAGCAGCCACCCGGGACAGATCTTTTATGGCTACACCTTC
NA	13	TRBV5-5	NA	TRBJ1-2	CASSFEVNGGYTF	TGTGCCAGCAGCTTTGAGGTTAATGGTGGCTACACCTTC
TRBD1	15	TRBV19	NA	TRBJ1-2	CASSGGTGRNYGYTF	TGTGCCAGTAGTGGGGGGACAGGGAGGAATTATGGCTACACCTTC
NA	15	TRBV10-1	NA	TRBJ1-1	CASSEFKGVNTEAFF	TGCGCCAGCAGTGAATTCAAGGGGGTGAACACTGAAGCTTTCTTT
TRBD1	15	TRBV10-3	NA	TRBJ2-1	CAIRGTGTGDYEQFF	TGTGCCATCAGGGGGACCGGGACAGGGGACTATGAGCAGTTCTTC
NA	14	TRBV7-9	NA	TRBJ2-3	CASSFTGGEDTQYF	TGTGCCAGCAGCTTTACAGGAGGGGAAGATACGCAGTATTTT
NA	13	TRBV7-6	NA	TRBJ1-2	CASSSGLIYGYTF	TGTGCCAGCAGCTCCGGACTTATCTATGGCTACACCTTC
NA	16	TRBV19	NA	TRBJ2-7	CASSIAPGGKNYEQYF	TGTGCCAGTAGTATAGCCCCCGGAGGGAAGAACTACGAGCAGTACTTC
TRBD2	15	TRBV19	NA	TRBJ2-7	CASSIKMGDYYEQYF	TGTGCCAGTAGTATCAAGATGGGGGACTACTACGAGCAGTACTTC
TRBD1	17	TRBV19	NA	TRBJ2-3	CASSIGQGGWTVDTQYF	TGTGCCAGTAGTATAGGACAGGGGGGCTGGACCGTCGATACGCAGTATTTT
NA	15	TRBV27	NA	TRBJ2-1	CASSLLDRIGNEQFF	TGTGCCAGCAGTCTCTTAGACAGGATCGGCAATGAGCAGTTCTTC
TRBD2	15	TRBV6-2/TRBV6-3	NA	TRBJ2-7	CASSYLRGASYEQYF	TGTGCCAGCAGTTACCTGCGGGGGGCCTCCTACGAGCAGTACTTC
NA	16	TRBV9	NA	TRBJ1-4	CASSVGQGGFGEKLFF	TGTGCCAGCAGCGTAGGCCAAGGGGGATTTGGTGAAAAACTGTTTTTT
TRBD1	16	TRBV7-2	once	TRBJ1-5	CASSLYGTGGHQPQHF	TGTGCCAGCAGCTTATATGGGACAGGGGGCCATCAGCCCCAGCATTTT
TRBD2	17	TRBV7-2	NA	TRBJ2-3	CASSRTSGGFRTDTQYF	TGTGCCAGCAGCCGGACTAGCGGGGGTTTCCGCACAGATACGCAGTATTTT
NA	16	TRBV4-1	few	TRBJ1-2	CASSQGIRQATYGYTF	TGCGCCAGCAGCCAGGGAATTAGACAGGCTACCTATGGCTACACCTTC
TRBD1	14	TRBV19	NA	TRBJ2-7	CASSIRQGYYEQYF	TGTGCCAGTAGTATCCGACAGGGGTACTACGAGCAGTACTTC
TRBD1	16	TRBV19	NA	TRBJ1-5	CASSISGTGNNQPQHF	TGTGCCAGTAGTATCTCCGGGACAGGGAACAACCAGCCCCAGCATTTT
NA	14	TRBV18	NA	TRBJ2-2	CASSEQGNTGELFF	TGTGCCAGCTCAGAACAGGGGAACACCGGGGAGCTGTTTTTT
NA	14	TRBV15	NA	TRBJ1-2	CATDRETPGYGYTF	TGTGCCACAGACCGCGAGACCCCAGGCTATGGCTACACCTTC
TRBD1	15	TRBV11-3	medium-sized	TRBJ2-7	CASSYSLGQLPMPYF	TGTGCCAGCAGCTATAGCCTGGGACAGCTGCCTATGCCTTACTTC
NA	16	TRBV7-6	once	TRBJ1-2	CASSSQDKVSRQGYTF	TGTGCCAGCAGCTCACAAGACAAGGTTTCCCGGCAGGGCTACACCTTC
TRBD1	13	TRBV7-9	NA	TRBJ1-1	CASSLTGEAEAFF	TGTGCCAGCAGCTTAACAGGGGAAGCTGAAGCTTTCTTT
NA	14	TRBV4-3	NA	TRBJ1-4	CASSQDLRGEKLFF	TGCGCCAGCAGCCAAGATCTCAGGGGTGAAAAACTGTTTTTT
NA	16	TRBV9	once	TRBJ2-2	CASSVLTNLNTGELFF	TGTGCCAGCAGCGTTCTTACTAACTTGAACACCGGGGAGCTGTTTTTT
NA	13	TRBV18	NA	TRBJ1-1	CASVLSQGFEAFF	TGTGCCAGCGTTCTATCCCAGGGTTTTGAAGCTTTCTTT
NA	15	TRBV2	NA	TRBJ2-2	CASSEAAVNTGELFF	TGTGCCAGCAGTGAAGCGGCGGTTAACACCGGGGAGCTGTTTTTT
NA	15	TRBV2	NA	TRBJ1-5	CASSAVAGARQPQHF	TGTGCCAGCAGTGCTGTGGCGGGGGCACGTCAGCCCCAGCATTTT
NA	15	TRBV27	once	TRBJ1-6	CASSPWPSYNSPLHF	TGTGCCAGCAGTCCGTGGCCCTCCTATAATTCACCCCTCCACTTT
NA	13	TRBV20-1	NA	TRBJ1-1	CSASRGRDTEAFF	TGCAGTGCCAGTCGGGGTCGGGACACTGAAGCTTTCTTT
NA	16	TRBV4-3	NA	TRBJ1-6	CASSQEVSTDNSPLHF	TGCGCCAGCAGCCAAGAAGTTAGTACTGATAATTCACCCCTCCACTTT
TRBD2	15	TRBV4-2	NA	TRBJ2-7	CASSQTRSGVSEQYF	TGTGCCAGCAGCCAGACCCGTAGCGGGGTAAGCGAGCAGTACTTC
NA	14	TRBV19	NA	TRBJ2-5	CASLIPGREETQYF	TGTGCCAGCCTAATACCAGGCAGGGAAGAGACCCAGTACTTC
NA	12	TRBV23-1	NA	TRBJ1-1	CASEAPNTEAFF	TGCGCCAGCGAGGCTCCGAACACTGAAGCTTTCTTT
TRBD1	16	TRBV3-1/TRBV3-2	NA	TRBJ1-2	CASSQASGTGAYGYTF	TGTGCCAGCAGCCAAGCTTCCGGGACAGGGGCCTATGGCTACACCTTC
NA	13	TRBV6-6	NA	TRBJ2-3	CASSYILADTQYF	TGTGCCAGCAGTTACATACTAGCAGATACGCAGTATTTT
NA	14	TRBV7-9	NA	TRBJ1-2	CASSLGPNNYGYTF	TGTGCCAGCAGCTTAGGGCCGAATAACTATGGCTACACCTTC
NA	13	TRBV28	NA	TRBJ1-2	CASSFGGVKGYTF	TGTGCCAGCAGTTTTGGCGGGGTGAAGGGCTACACCTTC
TRBD2	13	TRBV11-2	NA	TRBJ2-1	CASRASGGEGQFF	TGTGCCAGCAGGGCTAGTGGGGGGGAAGGGCAGTTCTTC
NA	18	TRBV7-3	NA	TRBJ2-6	CASSKRVAGDSGANVLTF	TGTGCCAGCAGCAAAAGGGTGGCAGGGGACTCTGGGGCCAACGTCCTGACTTTC
NA	13	TRBV7-3	NA	TRBJ2-5	CASSLNSLETQYF	TGTGCCAGCAGCTTAAACAGTTTAGAGACCCAGTACTTC
NA	13	TRBV11-3	once	TRBJ2-1	CASSPTPIREQFF	TGTGCCAGCAGCCCCACCCCTATTAGAGAGCAGTTCTTC
TRBD1	13	TRBV18	NA	TRBJ2-3	CASSTGGTDTQYF	TGTGCCAGTTCTACAGGGGGGACAGATACGCAGTATTTT
NA	14	TRBV5-1	once	TRBJ2-7	CASSLTRSSYEQYF	TGCGCCAGCAGCTTGACGCGGAGCTCCTACGAGCAGTACTTC
NA	14	TRBV6-4	NA	TRBJ2-2	CASSRQVSGGELFF	TGTGCCAGCAGTCGACAGGTCTCAGGCGGGGAGCTGTTTTTT
TRBD1	14	TRBV5-1	NA	TRBJ1-4	CASSFTGGYEKLFF	TGCGCCAGCAGCTTCACAGGGGGATACGAAAAACTGTTTTTT
NA	16	TRBV9	NA	TRBJ2-2	CASSLLERSRTGELFF	TGTGCCAGCAGCCTTCTAGAGAGGTCGAGGACCGGGGAGCTGTTTTTT
NA	14	TRBV6-5	NA	TRBJ1-2	CASTFYPRGYGYTF	TGTGCCAGCACCTTCTATCCCCGCGGGTATGGCTACACCTTC
NA	14	TRBV18	NA	TRBJ1-4	CASSPKGENEKLFF	TGTGCCAGCTCACCAAAGGGGGAAAATGAAAAACTGTTTTTT
TRBD1	15	TRBV4-2	NA	TRBJ2-1	CASSPGQENYNEQFF	TGTGCCAGCAGCCCTGGACAGGAGAATTACAATGAGCAGTTCTTC
TRBD1	16	TRBV4-2	NA	TRBJ1-2	CASSQVLQGTVGGYTF	TGTGCCAGCAGCCAAGTCCTACAGGGGACGGTCGGGGGCTACACCTTC
NA	14	TRBV4-1	NA	TRBJ2-3	CASSQDGEVYPQYF	TGCGCCAGCAGCCAAGATGGGGAGGTGTATCCGCAGTATTTT